This entry lists 9 T cell receptor beta chains sequenced from one sample in a study of cytomegalovirus exposure and HLA in healthy donors. It was with 60 Vbeta and 13 Jbeta primers that the PCR ran. The repertoire was sequenced with immunoSEQ multiplex PCR; TCRdb's copy has only in-frame clones and lacks some. The sample includes 150,000 to 190,000 clones, 82% seen only once; the top ten take about 7.1%. Sequencing used PBMCs. The receptors originated from a woman aged 50 to 65 in good health and CMV-seropositive.

Notes on this clone: The same CDR3 also results from other DNA sequences found in this sample. The chain uses TRBV14 and TRBJ1-4, with TRBD1 as a possible D gene (5 bases). V lost 4 bases and J 5 bases, leaving 8 bases between the germline ends. This CDR3 region has 13 residues. Germline V gene sequence: CDR1 SGHDN, CDR2 FVKESK. The CDR3 region is CASSRTINEKLFF. The CDR3 DNA reads as TGTGCCAGCAGCCGGACAATAAATGAAAAACTGTTTTTT.

This chain's CDR3 is CSVGGDSFNYGYTF. The CDR3 DNA is TGCAGCGTTGGAGGGGACAGTTTTAACTATGGCTACACCTTC. The rearrangement links TRBV29-1 to TRBJ1-2; 7 nucleotides agree with TRBD1. Germline V CDR1 and CDR2: SQVTM, ANQGSEA. Losses at the gene ends were 4 bases for V and 1 base for J; bases not matched to a gene: 6. The CDR3 runs 14 residues. Complete variable domain (other parts from reference TRBV29-1 and TRBJ1-2): SAVISQKPSRDICQRGTSLTIQCQVDSQVTMMFWYRQQPGQSLTLIATANQGSEATYESGFVIDKFPISRPNLTFSTLTVSNMSPEDSSIYLCSVGGDSFNYGYTFGSGTRLTVV.

J is TRBJ2-7 and V is TRBV11-2; 7 bases line up with TRBD2. The CDR3 has 18 residues. J was trimmed by 2 bases and V by 2 bases; bases with no gene match: 15. Germline CDR1 and CDR2: SGHAT and FQNNGV. The DNA of the CDR3 is TGTGCCAGCAGCTTAAGTATTCGGGCGGGGGTAATTCCCTACGAGCAGTACTTC. Translating gives CASSLSIRAGVIPYEQYF.

This clone was counted a few times. V gene TRBV19 combines with J gene TRBJ1-5, with unresolved D. Trimming removed 5 bases from V and 1 base from J, with 18 bases in between. The CDR3 is 17 residues long. The germline V gene has CDR1 LNHDA and CDR2 SQIVND (reference sequence). CDR3 in amino acids: CASSPRRIDGSNQPQHF. CDR3 DNA sequence: TGTGCCAGTAGTCCTAGGAGGATCGACGGAAGCAATCAGCCCCAGCATTTT.

The chain recombines TRBV2 with TRBJ1-2; D remains unclear. The ends were cut back, 3 bases at V and 4 bases at J, with 9 bases in the middle. CDR1 is SNHLY and CDR2 is FYNNEI in the germline V gene. This CDR3 is built from 13 residues. The CDR3 coding sequence is TGTGCCAGCAGTGAGGCGGTAACCTATGGCTACACCTTC. This translates into CASSEAVTYGYTF. The entire variable domain, with the rest obtained from reference TRBV2 and TRBJ1-2, is as follows: EPEVTQTPSHQVTQMGQEVILRCVPISNHLYFYWYRQILGQKVEFLVSFYNNEISEKSEIFDDQFSVERPDGSNFTLKIRSTKLEDSAMYFCASSEAVTYGYTFGSGTRLTVV.

This chain joins TRBV5-1 and TRBJ2-1; D not certain. CDR1 is SGHRS, CDR2 YFSETQ, per germline. The CDR3 spans 16 residues. Deletions cut 1 base from V and 0 bases from J, with 11 bases between. CDR3 sequence: CASSLTVSSSYNEQFF. In DNA, the CDR3 is TGCGCCAGCAGCTTGACAGTCTCAAGCTCCTACAATGAGCAGTTCTTC. The full variable domain, rest sourced from reference TRBV5-1 and TRBJ2-1, is KAGVTQTPRYLIKTRGQQVTLSCSPISGHRSVSWYQQTPGQGLQFLFEYFSETQRNKGNFPGRFSGRQFSNSRSEMNVSTLELGDSALYLCASSLTVSSSYNEQFFGPGTRLTVL.

This clone was counted between two and nine times. The CDR3 region has the DNA TGCGCCAGCAGACCTAGACAGGGAATGAACACTGAAGCTTTCTTT. This gives the protein CASRPRQGMNTEAFF. This chain uses TRBV5-1 with TRBJ1-1; 7 bases map to TRBD1. The V gene end was trimmed by 5 bases and the J gene end by 0 bases; junction bases not matched to a gene: 7. Germline CDR1 SGHRS, CDR2 YFSETQ. The CDR3 length is 15 residues.

The chain joins TRBV5-1 to TRBJ2-1; TRBD1 matches 7 bases. J lost 7 bases, V lost 4 bases, and 5 bases had no gene match. Germline V gives CDR1 SGHRS, CDR2 YFSETQ. The CDR3 extends over 13 amino acids. CDR3 nucleotide sequence: TGCGCCAGCAGCCGACAGGGAGATAATGAGCAGTTCTTC. This codes for CASSRQGDNEQFF.

V gene TRBV5-6 combines with J gene TRBJ1-4, with D unclear. Germline-derived CDR1 and CDR2 are SGHDT and YYEEEE. The CDR3 is made up of 15 amino acids. Between the trimmed V and J ends, which lost 3 bases and 5 bases, there was a span of 14 bases. The CDR3 nucleotides read TGTGCCAGCAGCTCTGACACCGCCGTGAATGAAAAACTGTTTTTT. It encodes CASSSDTAVNEKLFF.